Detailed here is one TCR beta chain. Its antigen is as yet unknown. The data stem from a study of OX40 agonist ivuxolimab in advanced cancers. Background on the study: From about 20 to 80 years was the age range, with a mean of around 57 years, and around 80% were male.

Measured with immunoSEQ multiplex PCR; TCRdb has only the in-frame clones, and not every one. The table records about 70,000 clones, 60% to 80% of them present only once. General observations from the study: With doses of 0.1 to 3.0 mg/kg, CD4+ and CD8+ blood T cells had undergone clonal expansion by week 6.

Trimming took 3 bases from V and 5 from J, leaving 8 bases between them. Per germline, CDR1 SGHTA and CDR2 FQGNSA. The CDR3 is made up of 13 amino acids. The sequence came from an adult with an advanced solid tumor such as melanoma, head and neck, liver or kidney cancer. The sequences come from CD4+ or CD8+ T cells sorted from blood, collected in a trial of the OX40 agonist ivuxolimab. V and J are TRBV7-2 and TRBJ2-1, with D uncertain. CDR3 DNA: TGTGCCAGCAGCTTTGCAAAAAACAATGAGCAGTTCTTC. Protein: CASSFAKNNEQFF.